Listed below are T cell receptor beta chains from one sample, sequenced in a study of T cells expressing NK-cell markers. TCRdb re-called the 5' RACE reads; one entry per CDR3 protein, DNA not given. This sample contains 350,000 to 500,000 distinct CDR3 sequences. The sequencing sample was made of blood T cells: a sorted CD56 or NKG2C T cell subset, CD4+ or CD8+ T cells, or bulk PBMC T cells (not recorded which). The receptors were gathered from a woman aged 18-69 years in good health. Both conserved end residues are part of each CDR3.

CDR3 protein,CDR3 length,V gene,J gene
CASSLEGQGAGNTIYF,16,TRBV5-1,TRBJ1-3
CASTLGGSSYNEQFF,15,TRBV19,TRBJ2-1
CASSWTDRRNEQFF,14,TRBV5-6,TRBJ2-1
CASSLRPAEAFF,12,TRBV5-5,TRBJ1-1
CASSLGGLTDTQYF,14,TRBV7-2,TRBJ2-3
CASSTWTGGLGYGYTF,16,TRBV5-6,TRBJ1-2
CASSPDGYLNYGYTF,15,TRBV7-2,TRBJ1-2
CASSSRGGLAGGNEQFF,17,TRBV11-3,TRBJ2-1
CSVGIKDYQPQHF,13,TRBV29-1,TRBJ1-5
CASSLRRAQETQYF,14,TRBV13,TRBJ2-5
CATSDPLAGAYNEQFF,16,TRBV24-1,TRBJ2-1
CASSPVGGSTDTQYF,15,TRBV14,TRBJ2-3
CSQSGTASSYNEQFF,15,TRBV29-1,TRBJ2-1
CSASPHIPQETQYF,14,TRBV20-1,TRBJ2-5
CASSLGSGRYEQYF,14,TRBV7-2,TRBJ2-7
CASRATANEKLFF,13,TRBV6-1,TRBJ1-4
CASSHLETQYF,11,TRBV6-5,TRBJ2-5
CASSQEASGSLSYEQYF,17,TRBV4-2,TRBJ2-7
CASKATGNQPQHF,13,TRBV12-3/TRBV12-4,TRBJ1-5
CASSSSRGATGTGELFF,17,TRBV9,TRBJ2-2
CASSLSRQGGEKLFF,15,TRBV4-3,TRBJ1-4
CSASRGAGGTEAFF,14,TRBV20-1,TRBJ1-1
CASRTGTRMDTQYF,14,TRBV19,TRBJ2-3
CASSPGPLAKNIQYF,15,TRBV27,TRBJ2-4
CASSGSRGYQETQYF,15,TRBV11-2,TRBJ2-5
CASSPGTLGYNEQFF,15,TRBV27,TRBJ2-1
CSGRQEQETQYF,12,TRBV29-1,TRBJ2-5
CASSSSSREDGYTF,14,TRBV11-2,TRBJ1-2
CASSLVGQYEQFF,13,TRBV5-4,TRBJ2-1
CATSDPGTSGRASSEQFF,18,TRBV24-1,TRBJ2-1
CASSPTRTSGRLYEQYF,17,TRBV7-2,TRBJ2-7
CASSMTGFLSNQPQHF,16,TRBV2,TRBJ1-5
CASSQFGVATNEKLFF,16,TRBV3-1,TRBJ1-4
CASSFRGVDNEQFF,14,TRBV7-2,TRBJ2-1
CASRELTGPSYEQYF,15,TRBV5-1,TRBJ2-7
CASTPTGEFGETQYF,15,TRBV12-3/TRBV12-4,TRBJ2-5
CSAPRLAFGTDTQYF,15,TRBV20-1,TRBJ2-3
CSVEAGSLGYTF,12,TRBV29-1,TRBJ1-2
CASSYRVETQYF,12,TRBV7-9,TRBJ2-5
CASSQALTGGRILAFF,16,TRBV4-1,TRBJ1-1
CASSLGWNTEAFF,13,TRBV27,TRBJ1-1
CASSRGGTGAETQYF,15,TRBV28,TRBJ2-5
CASSRQNSLEGNYGYTF,17,TRBV9,TRBJ1-2
CAISESLETQYF,12,TRBV10-3,TRBJ2-5
CASSLFSGAGNTEAFF,16,TRBV27,TRBJ1-1
CASSLVAGLDEQYF,14,TRBV7-2,TRBJ2-7
CASSSNPTSRFTEAFF,16,TRBV7-8,TRBJ1-1
CSAVGRGVEAFF,12,TRBV20-1,TRBJ1-1
CASSLTLGPLGHEQFF,16,TRBV7-3,TRBJ2-1
CSALPPGQLYNEQFF,15,TRBV20-1,TRBJ2-1
CASSFLSAPNEQFF,14,TRBV5-1,TRBJ2-1
CSASPPSPGQETQYF,15,TRBV20-1,TRBJ2-5
CASSPTLGGSYNEQFF,16,TRBV16,TRBJ2-1
CASSLVPGGGGWIGGGANEQFF,22,TRBV11-2,TRBJ2-1
CASSLAGYSYNEQFF,15,TRBV7-9,TRBJ2-1
CASAGTSASYEQYF,14,TRBV7-2,TRBJ2-7
CAWRNRGYEQPQHF,14,TRBV30,TRBJ1-5
CASSIDGRGRATYNEQFF,18,TRBV19,TRBJ2-1
CASSHLGLAGVYTGELFF,18,TRBV4-3,TRBJ2-2
CASSPPSGGGETQYF,15,TRBV7-8,TRBJ2-5